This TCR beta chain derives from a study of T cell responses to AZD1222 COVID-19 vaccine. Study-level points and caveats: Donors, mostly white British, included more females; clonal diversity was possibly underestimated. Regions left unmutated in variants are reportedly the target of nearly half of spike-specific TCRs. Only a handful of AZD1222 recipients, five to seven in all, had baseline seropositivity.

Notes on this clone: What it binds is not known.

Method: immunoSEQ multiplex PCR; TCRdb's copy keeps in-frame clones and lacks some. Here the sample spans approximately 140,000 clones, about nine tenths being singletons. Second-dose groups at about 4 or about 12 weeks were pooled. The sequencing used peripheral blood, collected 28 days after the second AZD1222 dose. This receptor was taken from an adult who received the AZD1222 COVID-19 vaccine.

The chain's CDR3 is CASSPRGGAGEQYF. In nucleotides, the CDR3 is TGTGCCAGCAGCCCCCGAGGGGGGGCGGGCGAGCAGTACTTC. The rearrangement links TRBV3-1 (or the pseudogene TRBV3-2) to TRBJ2-7; weak D call: TRBD2 (7 bases). In germline, CDR1 is LGHDT, CDR2 YNNKEL (reference sequence). This CDR3 spans 14 amino acids. The germline V and J ends were trimmed by 4 bases and 6 bases, with 16 bases remaining between them.